These T cell receptor beta chains were read from a single sample in a study of cytomegalovirus exposure and HLA in healthy donors. TCRdb keeps only in-frame clones here, not all; method: immunoSEQ multiplex PCR. The sample records 45,000 to 65,000 clones, roughly 76% being singletons. The source material was PBMCs. The receptors were gathered from a woman aged 35 to 49 in good health and CMV-seropositive. Both conserved end residues are trimmed from each CDR3. The D gene is left open where the match is weak.

d_call	v_call	cdr3_aa
.	TRBV11-2	ASSLDGGGSQPQH
TRBD1	TRBV9	ASSGHYSGTGGVYEQY
.	TRBV14	ASSETVAVEQF
TRBD2	TRBV7-3	ASSRSGGEEQY
.	TRBV5-1	ASSLARPAQETQY
TRBD2	TRBV28	ASSRLSGGAHVDTQY
.	TRBV6-1	ASSDRKESDEKLF
TRBD1	TRBV28	ASNDRDRETQY
.	TRBV28	ASSRTGGTEAF
.	TRBV23-1	ATSPEQY
.	TRBV4-2	ASSPLPMIELNTEAF
.	TRBV7-9	ASSVDRNQPQH
.	TRBV6-1	ASSDFFDGVQETQY
.	TRBV19	ASTSDSREQY
TRBD1	TRBV9	ASSHRTGSQETQY
TRBD1	TRBV9	ASSVDPGQGQEAF
.	TRBV5-4	ASSIRHTGMGGELF
.	TRBV6-1	ASSAASTPLH
.	TRBV5-1	ASSPDRARRPNTEAF
TRBD2	TRBV4-3	ASSQDLAGGPYNEQF
.	TRBV7-2	ASSFDGFQETQY
TRBD1	TRBV7-8	ASSWSLAGGQNSPLH
TRBD1	TRBV13	ASSGTGYTPLH
.	TRBV2	ASSEPVMNTEAF
.	TRBV7-8	ASSESRQAFSPLH
.	TRBV7-3	ASSSHSGANVLT
.	TRBV6-1	ASSVEGGREDYGYT
TRBD2	TRBV10-2	ASRGLAGSYEQY
TRBD2	TRBV28	ASSSSSLAGGGEQF
TRBD1	TRBV5-4	ASSSGQGYEQY
.	TRBV5-1	ASSPTGFQETQY
TRBD1	TRBV7-9	ASSKYRQGYNEQF
.	TRBV11-1	ASSPTTRATYEQY
.	TRBV30	AWSVSARGEQY
.	TRBV21-1	ASSKGGRDSMDYGYT
TRBD1	TRBV18	ASSIAGTGDYEQY
.	TRBV10-1	ASILTGNTEAF
.	TRBV28	ASSTQNNSPLH
TRBD2	TRBV6-5	ASSYGLAGGPYEQY
.	TRBV5-6	ASSLVGPNEQF
.	TRBV18	ASSPESTEKLF